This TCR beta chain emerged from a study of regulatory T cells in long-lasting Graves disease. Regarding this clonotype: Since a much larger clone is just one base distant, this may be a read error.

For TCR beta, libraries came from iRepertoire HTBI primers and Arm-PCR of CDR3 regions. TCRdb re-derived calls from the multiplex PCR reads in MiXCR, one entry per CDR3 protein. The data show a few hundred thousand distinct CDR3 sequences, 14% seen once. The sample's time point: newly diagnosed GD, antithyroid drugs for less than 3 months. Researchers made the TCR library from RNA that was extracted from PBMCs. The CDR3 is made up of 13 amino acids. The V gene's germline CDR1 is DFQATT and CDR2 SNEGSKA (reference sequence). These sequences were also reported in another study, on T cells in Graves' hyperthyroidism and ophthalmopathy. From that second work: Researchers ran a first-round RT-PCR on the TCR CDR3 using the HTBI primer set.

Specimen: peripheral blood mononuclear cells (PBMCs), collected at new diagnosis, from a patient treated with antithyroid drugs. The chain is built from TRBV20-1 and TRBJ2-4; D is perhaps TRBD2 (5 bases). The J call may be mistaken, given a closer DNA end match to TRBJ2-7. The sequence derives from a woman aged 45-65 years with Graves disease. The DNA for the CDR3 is TGCAGTGCCGACGACGGGGTAAGGCGCGAGCAGTACTTC. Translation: CSADDGVRREQYF.